A single sample gave rise to the 10 T cell receptor beta chains below, sequenced in a study of blood T cell repertoires in COVID-19. The table came from immunoSEQ multiplex PCR; TCRdb's copy has only in-frame clones and leaves some out. The sample lists 9,000 to 15,000 clones; 82% were seen once. Sequencing input: peripheral blood. The receptor set was obtained from a man at least 80 years old with acute or convalescent COVID-19.

V is TRBV11-2 and J is TRBJ1-2, with D possibly matching TRBD1 (5 bases). The germline CDR1 and CDR2 sequences are SGHAT and FQNNGV. Between the trimmed V and J ends, which lost 1 base and 10 bases, there was a span of 16 bases. The CDR3 is 14 amino acids. The CDR3 spells CASSLVPGIMDYTF. The CDR3 DNA sequence: TGTGCCAGCAGCTTAGTTCCAGGGATTATGGACTACACCTTC.

The genes are TRBV7-9 and TRBJ2-7; D unresolved. There are 15 residues in the CDR3. CDR1 is SEHNR, CDR2 FQNEAQ, per germline (reference sequence). The V end lost 5 bases, the J end lost 0 bases, and 14 bases lay between the germline ends. The CDR3 is CASSPNPESSYEQYF. CDR3 coding DNA: TGTGCCAGCAGCCCTAACCCCGAAAGCTCCTACGAGCAGTACTTC.

The rearrangement uses TRBV28 and TRBJ1-4; D might be TRBD1 (6 bases). Trimming pared 6 bases from V and 12 bases from J, leaving 20 bases between. Germline loops: CDR1 MDHEN, CDR2 SYDVKM. The CDR3 has 14 amino acids. Here the CDR3 reads CASRHDRIQVELFF. The CDR3, as DNA: TGTGCCAGCAGGCACGACAGGATCCAAGTGGAACTGTTTTTT.

This chain links TRBV2 with TRBJ2-5; 7 nucleotides line up with TRBD2. The CDR3 loop spans 15 amino acids. Losses at the gene ends were 6 bases for V and 0 bases for J; bases not matched to a gene: 7. Germline CDR1 is SNHLY and CDR2 is FYNNEI. The CDR3, as DNA: TGTGCCAGCAGCCCGAATGGGGGGGACCAAGAGACCCAGTACTTC. It translates to CASSPNGGDQETQYF.

The CDR3 sequence is CASSFSAGSSYEQYF. As DNA, the CDR3 is TGCGCCAGCAGCTTCTCGGCGGGGAGCTCCTACGAGCAGTACTTC. The chain uses TRBV5-1 and TRBJ2-7, with D possibly being TRBD2 (6 bases). This CDR3 is built from 15 residues. The V and J ends lost 2 bases and 0 bases respectively, with 12 bases between them. The germline V gene has CDR1 SGHRS and CDR2 YFSETQ. Full variable domain (remainder filled in from reference TRBV5-1 and TRBJ2-7): KAGVTQTPRYLIKTRGQQVTLSCSPISGHRSVSWYQQTPGQGLQFLFEYFSETQRNKGNFPGRFSGRQFSNSRSEMNVSTLELGDSALYLCASSFSAGSSYEQYFGPGTRLTVT.

The genes are TRBV30 and TRBJ2-1, with no clear D. Per germline, CDR1 GTSNPN and CDR2 SVGIG (reference sequence). There are 12 residues in the CDR3. Trimming cost V 4 bases and J 5 bases, with 9 bases left between them. The CDR3 region is CAWKLGDNEQFF. DNA for the CDR3: TGTGCCTGGAAGCTTGGAGACAATGAGCAGTTCTTC.

DNA of the CDR3: TGTGCCAGCAGTCCCCCTGGACAACGCAATCAGCCCCAGCATTTT. Its translation is CASSPPGQRNQPQHF. The chain employs TRBV27 and TRBJ1-5, with D perhaps TRBD1 (5 bases). This CDR3 comprises 15 residues. With 5 bases removed from V and 2 bases from J, the gap between germline ends came to 13 bases. Germline lookup yields CDR1 MNHEY and CDR2 SMNVEV (reference sequence).

In nucleotides, the CDR3 is TGTGCCAGCACCTCCTCGGCAGGAAATGGCTCACCCCTCCACTTT. This gives the protein CASTSSAGNGSPLHF. The chain couples TRBV28 to TRBJ1-6, with no clear D. Between the trimmed V and J ends, which lost 7 bases and 10 bases, there was a span of 20 bases. CDR3 length: 15 amino acids. From germline, CDR1 is MDHEN and CDR2 SYDVKM.

This clone was detected a few times. This rearrangement joins TRBV3-1 (or the pseudogene TRBV3-2) to TRBJ1-5; D unclear. Germline V gives CDR1 LGHDT, CDR2 YNNKEL (reference sequence). Trimming left V 1 base short and J 4 bases short, with 14 bases between. The CDR3 runs to 16 residues. This CDR3 reads CASSQGLVGSNQPQHF. The CDR3 DNA reads as TGTGCCAGCAGCCAAGGGCTGGTTGGTTCGAATCAGCCCCAGCATTTT.

This chain joins TRBV29-1 and TRBJ1-2; TRBD1 is a possible D gene (5 bases). The germline V gene has CDR1 SQVTM and CDR2 ANQGSEA. V was shortened by 7 bases and J by 2 bases, with 17 bases between the two germline ends. The CDR3 runs to 14 residues. The CDR3 sequence is CSAAGLTGNYGYTF. The CDR3 coding sequence is TGCAGCGCCGCGGGGCTGACGGGAAACTATGGCTACACCTTC.